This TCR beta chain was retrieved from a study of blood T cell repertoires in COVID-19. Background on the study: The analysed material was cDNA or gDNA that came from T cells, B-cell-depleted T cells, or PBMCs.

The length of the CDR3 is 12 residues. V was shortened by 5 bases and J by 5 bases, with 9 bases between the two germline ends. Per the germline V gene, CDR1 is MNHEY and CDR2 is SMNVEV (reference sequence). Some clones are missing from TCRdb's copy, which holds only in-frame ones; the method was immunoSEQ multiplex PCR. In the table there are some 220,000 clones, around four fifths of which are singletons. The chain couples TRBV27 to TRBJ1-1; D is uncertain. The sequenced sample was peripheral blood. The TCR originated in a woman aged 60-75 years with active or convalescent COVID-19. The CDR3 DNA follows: TGTGCCAGCAGTCATAGCGGGACTGAAGCTTTCTTT. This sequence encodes CASSHSGTEAFF.